The sequence of this T cell receptor (beta chain) was determined in a study of cytomegalovirus exposure and HLA in healthy donors. Whole-study results and caveats: Most TCR sequences were uncommon, yet certain public TCRs appeared in many donors. According to reports, the classifier identified cytomegalovirus status with high specificity and sensitivity.

Primers included in the PCR were 60 Vbeta and 13 Jbeta primers. Assay: immunoSEQ multiplex PCR; the TCRdb copy retains only in-frame clones and omits some. The data show roughly 130,000 clones, around three quarters seen once. The germline V gene encodes CDR1 SGHAT and CDR2 FQDESV (reference sequence). J was trimmed by 2 bases and V by 4 bases; bases with no gene match: 15. CDR3 length equals 18 residues. With regard to this clone: Its specificity is not known.

Input material: PBMCs. The source is a male donor in good health and CMV-seronegative. V usage is TRBV11-1 and J usage is TRBJ1-2; TRBD1 aligns across 8 bases. This CDR3 reads CASSSTQTRDRLNYGYTF. The CDR3 bases are TGTGCCAGCAGCTCAACCCAGACTCGGGACAGGCTAAACTATGGCTACACCTTC.